This is a list of T cell receptor beta chains from one sample in a study of shared clonotypes between healthy human individuals. Profiled with immunoSEQ multiplex PCR; TCRdb holds only in-frame clones, not every one. This table holds approximately 180,000 clones, approximately 92% found once. Sequences were obtained from naive CD4+ T cells sorted from blood. Receptor source: a woman aged 25 to 39 in good health. Both conserved end residues are trimmed from each CDR3.

13	TRBV4-1	TRBJ2-5	ASSPGTVIMETQY
12	TRBV11-2	TRBJ1-1	ASSSTGRGTEAF
11	TRBV6-5	TRBJ1-2	ASSWTGVESYT
10	TRBV30	TRBJ2-1	AWSVRDNEQF
13	TRBV18	TRBJ1-6	ASSPRGRVNSPLH
12	TRBV18	.	ASSLGGDSYEQY
14	TRBV6-5	TRBJ1-2	ASSSTGGEAIYGYT
14	TRBV7-9	TRBJ1-1	ASSILGGVGNTEAF
13	TRBV5-5	TRBJ2-3	ASSLVAGEADTQY
12	TRBV18	TRBJ2-7	ASSRVTGEDEQY
13	TRBV7-3	TRBJ1-1	ASSLIGAVGTEAF